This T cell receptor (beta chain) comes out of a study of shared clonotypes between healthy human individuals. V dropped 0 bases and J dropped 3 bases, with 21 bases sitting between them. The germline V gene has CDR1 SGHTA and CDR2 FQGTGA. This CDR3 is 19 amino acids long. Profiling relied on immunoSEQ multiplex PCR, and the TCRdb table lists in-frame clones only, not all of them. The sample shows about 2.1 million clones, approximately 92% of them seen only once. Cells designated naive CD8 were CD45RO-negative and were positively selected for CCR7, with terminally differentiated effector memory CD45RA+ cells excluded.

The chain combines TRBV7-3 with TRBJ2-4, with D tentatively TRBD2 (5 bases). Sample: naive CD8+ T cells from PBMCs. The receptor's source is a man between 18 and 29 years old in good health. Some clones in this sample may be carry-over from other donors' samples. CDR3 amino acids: CASSLTLKTRAPGKNIQYF. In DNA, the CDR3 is TGTGCCAGCAGCTTAACGTTAAAAACGAGGGCACCGGGCAAAAACATTCAGTACTTC.